The clone carrying this T cell receptor beta chain was recorded many times. Its cognate antigen is unknown. This sample is drawn from a study of T cells in Graves' hyperthyroidism and ophthalmopathy. Study-wide results and limits: It was a median around seven months before onset that the model predicted ophthalmopathy. A model built on 13 V-J features separated ophthalmopathy from stable hyperthyroidism. Blood samples included most of the expanded thyroid clonotypes exceeding 0.001.

The hyperthyroidism was newly diagnosed and had lasted under 2 months; the patients were aged 18 to 65. The CDR3 has 16 amino acids. The V and J ends lost 6 bases and 6 bases, in that order; junction bases with no gene match: 15. Per the germline V gene, CDR1 is ENHRY and CDR2 is SYGVKD. RNA transcripts were the template for amplifying TCR beta CDR3 regions. The TCR CDR3 first-round RT-PCR relied on the HTBI primer set. From the multiplex PCR reads, TCRdb called clonotypes with MiXCR, one entry per CDR3 protein. This table holds approximately 370,000 distinct CDR3 sequences, approximately 15% found once.

The chain couples TRBV10-3 to TRBJ2-7; 9 nucleotides align to TRBD1. The receptor comes from a woman aged 25 to 39 with Graves' hyperthyroidism. The sequencing input was blood. CDR3 bases: TGTGCCATCAGCCCCACGGGACAGGGAAATTTCTTCGAGCAGTACTTC. It codes for CAISPTGQGNFFEQYF.